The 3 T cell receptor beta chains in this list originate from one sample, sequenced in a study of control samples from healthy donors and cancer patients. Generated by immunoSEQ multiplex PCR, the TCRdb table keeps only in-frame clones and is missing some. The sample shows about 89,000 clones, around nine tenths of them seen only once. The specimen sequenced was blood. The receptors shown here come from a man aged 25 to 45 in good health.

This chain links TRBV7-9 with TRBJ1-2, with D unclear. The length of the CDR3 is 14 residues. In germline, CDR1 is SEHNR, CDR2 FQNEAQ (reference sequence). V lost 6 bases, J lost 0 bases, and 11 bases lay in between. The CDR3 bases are TGTGCCAGCAGGAACACTCCCTCTAACTATGGCTACACCTTC. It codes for CASRNTPSNYGYTF. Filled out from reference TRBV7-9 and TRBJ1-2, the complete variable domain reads DTGVSQNPRHKITKRGQNVTFRCDPISEHNRLYWYRQTLGQGPEFLTYFQNEAQLEKSRLLSDRFSAERPKGSFSTLEIQRTEQGDSAMYLCASRNTPSNYGYTFGSGTRLTVV.

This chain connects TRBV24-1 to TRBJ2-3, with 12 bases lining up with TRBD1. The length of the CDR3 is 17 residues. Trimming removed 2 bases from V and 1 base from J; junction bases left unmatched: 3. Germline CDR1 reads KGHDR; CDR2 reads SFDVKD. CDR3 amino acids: CATSDSGQGAGTDTQYF. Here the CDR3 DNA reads TGTGCCACCAGTGATTCGGGACAGGGGGCTGGCACAGATACGCAGTATTTT.

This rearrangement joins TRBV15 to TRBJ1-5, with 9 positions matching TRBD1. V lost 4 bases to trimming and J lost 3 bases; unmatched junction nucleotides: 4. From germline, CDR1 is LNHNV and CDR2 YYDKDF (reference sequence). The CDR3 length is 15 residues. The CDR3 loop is CATSTPQGANQPQHF. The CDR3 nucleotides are TGTGCCACCAGCACGCCACAGGGGGCCAATCAGCCCCAGCATTTT.